This section outlines one T cell receptor (beta chain) sequence together with its context. Antigen: not known. The data were taken from a study of cytomegalovirus exposure and HLA in healthy donors. Whole-study results and caveats: A missense DCLRE1C variant was associated with V- and J-gene trimming of TCR beta chains in a later analysis, and an independent cohort replicated the association.

Nominal health characterized the donors when sampled, though unrecorded immune exposures were likely. Amplification used 60 Vbeta primers and 13 Jbeta primers. Original data processing: There were 80 million to 95 million unique TCR beta chains by a later count, and some 11 million of them were shared. Sequencing was performed with immunoSEQ multiplex PCR; in TCRdb, only in-frame clones are kept and a portion is missing. V and J calls and clone size follow that table, whereas D and trimming were derived from the DNA. Of about 160,000 clones detected, more than 80% appear once; the ten largest clones hold roughly an eighth. The sequencing sample was made of PBMCs. The TCR comes from a woman aged 50 to 65 in good health and CMV-seronegative.

DNA of the CDR3: TGTGCCACCAGCAGAGGGACTAGCGGGAGGGGCTCCTACGAGCAGTACTTC. Residues: CATSRGTSGRGSYEQYF. The chain uses TRBV15 and TRBJ2-7; 15 bases are a match to TRBD2. The germline gives CDR1 LNHNV, CDR2 YYDKDF (reference sequence). The CDR3 runs to 17 residues. With 1 base clipped from V and 0 bases from J, the junction kept 1 base outside the gene matches.